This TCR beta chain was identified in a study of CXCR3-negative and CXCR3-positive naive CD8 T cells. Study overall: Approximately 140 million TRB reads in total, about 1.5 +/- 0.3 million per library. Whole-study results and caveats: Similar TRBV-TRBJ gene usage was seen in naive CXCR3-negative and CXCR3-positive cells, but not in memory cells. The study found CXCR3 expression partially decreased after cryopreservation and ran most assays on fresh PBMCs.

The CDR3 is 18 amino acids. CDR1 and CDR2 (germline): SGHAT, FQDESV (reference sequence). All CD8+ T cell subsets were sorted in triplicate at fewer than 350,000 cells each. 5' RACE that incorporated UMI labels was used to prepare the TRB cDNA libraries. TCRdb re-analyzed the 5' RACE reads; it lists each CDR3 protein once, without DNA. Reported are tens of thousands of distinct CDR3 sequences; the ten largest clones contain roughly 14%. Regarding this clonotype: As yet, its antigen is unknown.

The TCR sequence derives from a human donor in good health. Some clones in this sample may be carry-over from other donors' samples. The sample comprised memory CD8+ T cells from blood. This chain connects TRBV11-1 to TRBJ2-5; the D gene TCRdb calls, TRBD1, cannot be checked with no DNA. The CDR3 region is CASSLLGGPVGKEETQYF.